This T cell receptor beta chain came from a study of high-grade serous ovarian cancer treatment subgroups. About the research overall: Mean per sample: about 14,000 reads, some 7,300 unique TCR beta rearrangements.

TCRdb's table, derived via immunoSEQ multiplex PCR, lists solely in-frame clones and lacks some. The table lists about 5,800 clones, roughly three quarters of them singletons. The tumor samples were collected prior to definitive surgery or chemotherapy. V was pared by 7 bases and J by 2 bases, with 17 bases between. CDR1 is LNHNV, CDR2 YYDKDF, per germline (reference sequence). The CDR3 is 16 residues long. V is TRBV15 and J is TRBJ1-4; no reliable D call. The clonotype was recovered from a human donor with high-grade serous ovarian cancer. The sequenced sample consisted of tumor tissue. Written as DNA, the CDR3 is TGTGCCACCACCGACTTCAGGCTGGAGACTAATGAAAAACTGTTTTTT. Protein: CATTDFRLETNEKLFF.